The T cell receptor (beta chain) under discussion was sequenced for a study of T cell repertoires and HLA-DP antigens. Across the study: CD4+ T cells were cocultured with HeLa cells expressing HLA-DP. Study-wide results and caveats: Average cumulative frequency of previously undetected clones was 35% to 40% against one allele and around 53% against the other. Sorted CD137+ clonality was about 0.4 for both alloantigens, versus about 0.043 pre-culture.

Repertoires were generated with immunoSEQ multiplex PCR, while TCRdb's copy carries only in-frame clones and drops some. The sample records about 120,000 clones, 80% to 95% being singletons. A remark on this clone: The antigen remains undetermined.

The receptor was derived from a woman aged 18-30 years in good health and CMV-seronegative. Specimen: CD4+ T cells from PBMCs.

In DNA form, the CDR3 reads TGTGCCAGCAGCCAAGTACAGGGACGCGAGCAGTACGTC. Translating it yields CASSQVQGREQYV. The chain couples TRBV14 to TRBJ2-7; TRBD1 might be the D (6 bases). The CDR3 has 13 amino acids. Trimming took off 1 base at V and 6 bases at J, with 10 bases between the two ends. CDR1 is SGHDN, CDR2 FVKESK, per germline.